This T cell receptor beta chain was identified during a study of neurological immune-mediated disorders. Overall study context: Relapsing-remitting disease affected roughly 31, and secondary progressive 3, of roughly 34 multiple sclerosis patients.

TCRdb processed the 5' RACE reads anew with MiXCR; each CDR3 protein has one entry. The sample has 45,000 to 65,000 distinct CDR3 sequences; about 3.5% are singletons. The V end lost 0 bases, the J end lost 5 bases, and 14 bases lay between the germline ends. CDR1 and CDR2 (germline): SGHDN, FVKESK. The CDR3 loop spans 15 amino acids. This clonotype was found many times. Sequencing was carried out using PBMCs. The TCR sequence derives from a man aged 40-55 years with multiple sclerosis. The V and J genes are TRBV14 and TRBJ2-7, with D possibly being TRBD1 or TRBD2 (5 bases each). In nucleotides, the CDR3 is TGTGCCAGCAGCCAAGATAAGAGGGGTAGGGACGAGCAGTACTTC. Residues: CASSQDKRGRDEQYF. The variable domain in full, with the rest retrieved from reference TRBV14 and TRBJ2-7, is EAGVTQFPSHSVIEKGQTVTLRCDPISGHDNLYWYRRVMGKEIKFLLHFVKESKQDESGMPNNRFLAERTGGTYSTLKVQPAELEDSGVYFCASSQDKRGRDEQYFGPGTRLTVT.